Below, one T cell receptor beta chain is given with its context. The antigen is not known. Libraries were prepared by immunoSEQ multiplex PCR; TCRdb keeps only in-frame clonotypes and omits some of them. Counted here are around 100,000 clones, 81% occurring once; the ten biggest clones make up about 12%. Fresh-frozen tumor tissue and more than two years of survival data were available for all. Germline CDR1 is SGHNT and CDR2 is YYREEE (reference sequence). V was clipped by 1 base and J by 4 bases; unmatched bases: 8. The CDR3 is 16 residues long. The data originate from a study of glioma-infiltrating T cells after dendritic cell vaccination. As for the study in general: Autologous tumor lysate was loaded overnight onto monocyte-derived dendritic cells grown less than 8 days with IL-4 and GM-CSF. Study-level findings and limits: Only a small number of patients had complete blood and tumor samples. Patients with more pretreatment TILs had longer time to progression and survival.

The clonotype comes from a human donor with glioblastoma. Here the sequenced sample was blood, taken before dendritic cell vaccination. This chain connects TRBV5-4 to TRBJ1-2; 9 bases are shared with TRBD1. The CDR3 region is CASSLWDRVDAYGYTF. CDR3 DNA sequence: TGTGCCAGCAGCTTGTGGGACAGGGTAGACGCCTATGGCTACACCTTC. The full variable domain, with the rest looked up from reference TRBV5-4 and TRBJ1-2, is ETGVTQSPTHLIKTRGQQVTLRCSSQSGHNTVSWYQQALGQGPQFIFQYYREEENGRGNFPPRFSGLQFPNYSSELNVNALELDDSALYLCASSLWDRVDAYGYTFGSGTRLTVV.